This T cell receptor beta chain is drawn from a study of glioma-infiltrating T cells. TCR alpha and beta CDR3 regions were amplified from RNA using iRepertoire nested multiplex PCR. From the multiplex PCR reads, TCRdb called clonotypes with MiXCR, one entry per CDR3 protein. The sample lists a few hundred thousand distinct CDR3 sequences; 41% were seen once. This CDR3 is built from 14 residues. Trimming shortened V by 1 base and J by 3 bases, and 12 bases separated the two germline ends. Germline V gene data show CDR1 as DFQATT and CDR2 as SNEGSKA (reference sequence). The sequencing input was glioma tissue, nonneoplastic brain tissue, or PBMCs (not recorded which). The chain combines TRBV20-1 with TRBJ1-2, with D possibly TRBD1 on 5 matching bases. The sequence was collected from a human donor with low-grade glioma or glioblastoma, undergoing nonglioma brain surgery, or in good health (not recorded which). CDR3 nucleotides: TGCAGTGCTAGAGCATGGGGCAGTTACTATGGCTACACCTTC. Its translation: CSARAWGSYYGYTF.